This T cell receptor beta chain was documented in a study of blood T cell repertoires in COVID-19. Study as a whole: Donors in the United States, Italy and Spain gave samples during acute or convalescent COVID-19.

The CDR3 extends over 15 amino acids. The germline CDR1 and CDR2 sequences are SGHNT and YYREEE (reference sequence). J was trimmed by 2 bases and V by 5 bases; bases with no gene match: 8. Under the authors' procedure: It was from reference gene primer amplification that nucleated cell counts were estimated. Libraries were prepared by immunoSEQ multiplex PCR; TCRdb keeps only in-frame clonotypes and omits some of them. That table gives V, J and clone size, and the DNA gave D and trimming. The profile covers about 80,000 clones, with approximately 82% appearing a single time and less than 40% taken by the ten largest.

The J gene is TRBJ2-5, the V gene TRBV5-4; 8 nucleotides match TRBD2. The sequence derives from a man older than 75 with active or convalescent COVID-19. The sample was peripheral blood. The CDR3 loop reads CASSQPGGRQETQYF. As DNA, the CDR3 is TGTGCCAGCAGTCAGCCGGGGGGGAGGCAAGAGACCCAGTACTTC.